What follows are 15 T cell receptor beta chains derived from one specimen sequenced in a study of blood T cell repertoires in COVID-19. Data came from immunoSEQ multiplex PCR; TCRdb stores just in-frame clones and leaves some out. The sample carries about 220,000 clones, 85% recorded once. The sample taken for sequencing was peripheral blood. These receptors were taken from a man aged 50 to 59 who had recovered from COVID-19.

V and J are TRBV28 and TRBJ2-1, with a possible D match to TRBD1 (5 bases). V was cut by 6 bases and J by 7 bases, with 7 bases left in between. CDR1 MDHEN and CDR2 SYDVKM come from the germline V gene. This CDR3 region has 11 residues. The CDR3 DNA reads TGTGCCAGCAGGACAGTTAATGAGCAGTTCTTC. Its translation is CASRTVNEQFF.

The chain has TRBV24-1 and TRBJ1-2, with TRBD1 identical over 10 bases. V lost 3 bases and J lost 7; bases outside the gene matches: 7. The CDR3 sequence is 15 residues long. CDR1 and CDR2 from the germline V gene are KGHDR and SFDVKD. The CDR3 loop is CATSDPGQGVRGYTF. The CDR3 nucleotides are TGTGCCACCAGTGATCCAGGACAGGGGGTTCGTGGCTACACCTTC.

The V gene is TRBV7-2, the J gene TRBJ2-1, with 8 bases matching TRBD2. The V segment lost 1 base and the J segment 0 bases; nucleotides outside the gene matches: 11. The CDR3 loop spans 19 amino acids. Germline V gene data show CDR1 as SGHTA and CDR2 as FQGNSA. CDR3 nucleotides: TGTGCCAGCAGCTTAGTGGCCAGCGGGAGAGGGAGCTCCTACAATGAGCAGTTCTTC. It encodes CASSLVASGRGSSYNEQFF.

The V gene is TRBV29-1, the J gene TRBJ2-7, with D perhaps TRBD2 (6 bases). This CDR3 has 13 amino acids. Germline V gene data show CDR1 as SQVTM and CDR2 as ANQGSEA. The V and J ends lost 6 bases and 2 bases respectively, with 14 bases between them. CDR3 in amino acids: CSVGGASAYEQYF. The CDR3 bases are TGCAGCGTCGGGGGAGCATCTGCCTACGAGCAGTACTTC.

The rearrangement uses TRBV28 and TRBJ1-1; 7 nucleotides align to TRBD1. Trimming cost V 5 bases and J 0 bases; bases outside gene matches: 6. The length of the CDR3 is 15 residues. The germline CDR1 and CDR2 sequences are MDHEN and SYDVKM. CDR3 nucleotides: TGTGCCAGCAGTCCCTACAGGGGAGTGAACACTGAAGCTTTCTTT. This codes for CASSPYRGVNTEAFF.

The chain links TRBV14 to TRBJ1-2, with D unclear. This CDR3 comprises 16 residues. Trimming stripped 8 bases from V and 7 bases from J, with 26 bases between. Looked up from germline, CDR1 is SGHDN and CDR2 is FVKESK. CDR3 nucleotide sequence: TGTGCCAGCTCGTCGCAATCCCTACGGGGATCGTCTGGCTACACCTTC. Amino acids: CASSSQSLRGSSGYTF.

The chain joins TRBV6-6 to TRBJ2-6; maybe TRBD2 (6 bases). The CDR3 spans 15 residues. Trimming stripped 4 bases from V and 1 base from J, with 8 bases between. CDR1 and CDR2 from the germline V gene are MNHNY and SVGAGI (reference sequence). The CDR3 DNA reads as TGTGCCAGCAGTTGGGCGGGGTCTGGGGCCAACGTCCTGACTTTC. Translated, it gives CASSWAGSGANVLTF.

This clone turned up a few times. CDR3 coding DNA: TGCAGCGTTGCAAAGGGGGAGAACACTGAAGCTTTCTTT. As protein: CSVAKGENTEAFF. The gene calls are TRBV29-1 and TRBJ1-1; possibly TRBD1 for D (6 bases). Germline V gives CDR1 SQVTM, CDR2 ANQGSEA. V was pared by 4 bases and J by 1 base, with 10 bases between. The CDR3 is 13 residues long.

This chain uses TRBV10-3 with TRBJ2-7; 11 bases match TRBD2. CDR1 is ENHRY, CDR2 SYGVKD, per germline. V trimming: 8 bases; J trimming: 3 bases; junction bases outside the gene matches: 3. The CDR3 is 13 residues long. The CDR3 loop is CAIGLAGGYEQYF. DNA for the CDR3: TGTGCCATCGGTCTAGCGGGAGGCTACGAGCAGTACTTC.

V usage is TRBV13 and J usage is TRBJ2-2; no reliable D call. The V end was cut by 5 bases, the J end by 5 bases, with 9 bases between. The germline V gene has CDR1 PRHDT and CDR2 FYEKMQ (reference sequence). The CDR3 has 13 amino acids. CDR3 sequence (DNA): TGTGCCAGCAGCAAGGAGTATACCGGGGAGCTGTTTTTT. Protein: CASSKEYTGELFF.

The CDR3 spells CASSSGILSYNEQFF. The CDR3 DNA reads TGTGCCAGCAGCTCGGGGATTCTCTCCTACAATGAGCAGTTCTTC. The V call is TRBV11-3, the J call TRBJ2-1; weak D call: TRBD2 (5 bases). This CDR3 is built from 15 residues. V lost 4 bases and J 0 bases, leaving 10 bases between the germline ends. CDR1 and CDR2 from the germline V gene are SGHNT and YENEEA.

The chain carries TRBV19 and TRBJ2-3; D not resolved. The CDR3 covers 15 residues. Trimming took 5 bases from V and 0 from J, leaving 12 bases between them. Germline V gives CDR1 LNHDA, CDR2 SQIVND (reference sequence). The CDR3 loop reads CASSQTPGSTDTQYF. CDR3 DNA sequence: TGTGCCAGTAGTCAGACTCCCGGAAGCACAGATACGCAGTATTTT.

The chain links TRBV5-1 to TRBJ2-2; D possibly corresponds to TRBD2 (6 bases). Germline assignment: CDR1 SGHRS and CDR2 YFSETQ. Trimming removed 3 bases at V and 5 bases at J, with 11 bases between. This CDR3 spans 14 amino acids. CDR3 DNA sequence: TGCGCCAGCAGCTGGGGAGGAAGGACCGGGGAGCTGTTTTTT. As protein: CASSWGGRTGELFF.

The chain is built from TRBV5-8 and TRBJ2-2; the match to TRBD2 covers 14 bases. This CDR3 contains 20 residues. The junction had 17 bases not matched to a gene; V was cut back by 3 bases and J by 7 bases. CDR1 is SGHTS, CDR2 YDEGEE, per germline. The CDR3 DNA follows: TGTGCCAGCAGCTCACCGGGACAGGAGGGACTAGCGGGAGTTAACGGGGAGCTGTTTTTT. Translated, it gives CASSSPGQEGLAGVNGELFF.

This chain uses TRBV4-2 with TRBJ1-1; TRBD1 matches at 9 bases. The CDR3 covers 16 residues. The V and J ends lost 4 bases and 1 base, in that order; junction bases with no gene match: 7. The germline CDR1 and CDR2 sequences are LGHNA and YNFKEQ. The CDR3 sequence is CASSPASGQGNTEAFF. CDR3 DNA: TGTGCCAGCAGCCCCGCCTCGGGACAGGGGAACACTGAAGCTTTCTTT.